These T cell receptor beta chains were read from a single sample in a study of PD-1 blockade in classical Hodgkin lymphoma. Profiled with immunoSEQ multiplex PCR; TCRdb holds only in-frame clones, not every one. The sample includes more than 140,000 clones, 78% of them seen just once. The sequenced sample was peripheral blood mononuclear cells (PBMCs), obtained before the second cycle of nivolumab. These receptors came from a human donor with classical Hodgkin lymphoma. Both conserved end residues are part of each CDR3. D genes are given only for firm matches. Only some rows state a clone size, as once, few, many or a class for expanded clones.

clone size	V gene	D gene	J gene	CDR3 DNA	CDR3 protein
NA	TRBV6-5	NA	TRBJ2-5	TGTGCCAGCAGTCAAATCGCGACAGGACGAGAGACCCAGTACTTC	CASSQIATGRETQYF
NA	TRBV7-6	NA	TRBJ1-2	TGTGCCAGCAGCCTAGACTCCAGCTACACCTTC	CASSLDSSYTF
NA	TRBV11-3	NA	TRBJ2-3	TGTGCCAGCAGCTTAAGTTGGAGGGGGTGTCAACCCCTCATAGATACGCAGTATTTT	CASSLSWRGCQPLIDTQYF
NA	TRBV6-5	NA	TRBJ1-1	TGTGCCAGCAGTTATCGGGACGACACTGAAGCTTTCTTT	CASSYRDDTEAFF
NA	TRBV28	NA	TRBJ2-2	TGTGCCTCGGGTTCCAGTCCTCGCACCGGGGAGCTGTTTTTT	CASGSSPRTGELFF
NA	TRBV27	NA	TRBJ2-3	TGTGCCAGCAAGGGATCCTCCACAGATACGCAGTATTTT	CASKGSSTDTQYF
NA	TRBV7-8	TRBD2	TRBJ2-5	TGTGCCAGCAGCTTAGTGCGGCCTAGCGGGAGTGGGTTCCAAGAGACCCAGTACTTC	CASSLVRPSGSGFQETQYF
once	TRBV4-2	NA	TRBJ2-2	TGTGCCAGCAGCTCGAGGATCAGGGGGGGCAGGCTGTTTTTT	CASSSRIRGGRLFF
once	TRBV9	NA	TRBJ2-3	TGTGCCAGCAGCGTAGTCTCCGTTGGGGATACGCAGTATTTT	CASSVVSVGDTQYF
NA	TRBV18	NA	TRBJ2-1	TGTGCCAGCTCACTTGGGACGAGCAATGAGCAGTTCTTC	CASSLGTSNEQFF
NA	TRBV19	NA	TRBJ1-5	TGTGCCAGTAGTATATCCGCGACAGTCACGTATAGCAATCAGCCCCAGCATTTT	CASSISATVTYSNQPQHF
NA	TRBV9	NA	TRBJ2-1	TGTGCCAGCAGTGGGTCCGAGCCTTTCTACAATGAGCAGTTCTTC	CASSGSEPFYNEQFF
NA	TRBV18	NA	TRBJ2-3	TGTGCCAGCTCACCCCTTGCCAGAGATACGCAGTATTTT	CASSPLARDTQYF
NA	TRBV19	TRBD2	TRBJ2-1	TGTGCCAGTAGTATAAGCGGTGCGGGAGGCGGCTACAATGAGCAGTTCTTC	CASSISGAGGGYNEQFF
once	TRBV4-2	NA	TRBJ1-4	TGTGCCAGCAGCCAAGAGGGACCCATAACGGCAAAACTGTTTTTT	CASSQEGPITAKLFF
NA	TRBV5-1	NA	TRBJ2-2	TGCGCCAGCAGCTTCCTGGACACTAACACCGGGGAGCTGTTTTTT	CASSFLDTNTGELFF
NA	TRBV5-6	NA	TRBJ2-1	TGTGCCAGCAGCTTGGTAGGGGGGCGAGACAATGAGCAGTTCTTC	CASSLVGGRDNEQFF
few	TRBV5-4	NA	TRBJ1-2	TGTGCCAGCAGCTTGGACGTGGGCGGTCTTGGCTACACCTTC	CASSLDVGGLGYTF
NA	TRBV7-6	NA	TRBJ1-6	TGTGCCAGCAGCTTACGGGCCTATAATTCACCCCTCCACTTT	CASSLRAYNSPLHF
NA	TRBV10-1	TRBD2	TRBJ2-1	TGCGCCAGGAGCGGGGGGGCAGGCAATGAGCAGTTCTTC	CARSGGAGNEQFF
few	TRBV6-1	NA	TRBJ1-1	TGTGCCAGCAGTGAAGCGCTTCCAGGAGGGAACACTGAAGCTTTCTTT	CASSEALPGGNTEAFF
NA	TRBV12-5	TRBD1	TRBJ2-2	TGTGCTAGTCGCCCCGGACAGGCGAACACCGGGGAGCTGTTTTTT	CASRPGQANTGELFF
NA	TRBV11-1	NA	TRBJ2-5	TGTGCCAGCAGCTTAGGTTTAGCTGACCAAGAGACCCAGTACTTC	CASSLGLADQETQYF
few	TRBV18	NA	TRBJ2-3	TGTGCCAGCTCACCAGAGAGCGGCACAGATACGCAGTATTTT	CASSPESGTDTQYF
NA	TRBV6-1	NA	TRBJ2-2	TGTGCCAGCCAGGCCGGGTTGAACACCGGGGAGCTGTTTTTT	CASQAGLNTGELFF
NA	TRBV27	NA	TRBJ1-5	TGTGCCAGCAGTTTCCAGGGAGGGCTCTTTGAGGATAGCAATCAGCCCCAGCATTTT	CASSFQGGLFEDSNQPQHF
NA	TRBV4-3	NA	TRBJ2-1	TGCGCCAGCAGCCTCGCCCGGGACTCCCCGGGGTTCTTC	CASSLARDSPGFF
NA	TRBV10-3	NA	TRBJ1-4	TGTGCCATCAGTGAGTTCCAAGTTAATGAAAAACTGTTTTTT	CAISEFQVNEKLFF
few	TRBV19	TRBD1	TRBJ1-2	TGTGCCAGTAGTATCGTGGACAGGGCTTATGGCTACACCTTC	CASSIVDRAYGYTF
NA	TRBV6-6	NA	TRBJ1-4	TGTGCCAGCAGTCAGGCGGGGGGTTGGGAAAAACTGTTTTTT	CASSQAGGWEKLFF
once	TRBV18	TRBD2	TRBJ2-7	TGTGCCAGCTCACCACCACTAGCGGACTCCTACGAGCAGTACTTC	CASSPPLADSYEQYF
NA	TRBV10-3	NA	TRBJ2-6	TGTGCCATCAGTGAGTCGTTGGGGGTAGGTGGGGCCAACGTCCTGACTTTC	CAISESLGVGGANVLTF
few	TRBV4-3	NA	TRBJ2-5	TGCGCCAGCAGCCAAGAGTCTTCAGCACCTTCTCAGTACTTC	CASSQESSAPSQYF
NA	TRBV9	NA	TRBJ1-5	TGTGCCAGCAGCGCGAACAGTGCCTTTAGCAATCAGCCCCAGCATTTT	CASSANSAFSNQPQHF
NA	TRBV5-1	NA	TRBJ2-7	TGCGCCAGCAGTACCTGGCTTGGACAGTCCCTCGAGCAGTACTTC	CASSTWLGQSLEQYF
NA	TRBV6-5	NA	TRBJ1-1	TGTGCCATCAGTGAGTCGGTGCACACTGAAGCTTTCTTT	CAISESVHTEAFF
NA	TRBV7-7	NA	TRBJ2-5	TGTGCTAGCAGCTTAGCGGCAAGGACAGGTACACAAGAGACCCAGTACTTC	CASSLAARTGTQETQYF
NA	TRBV19	NA	TRBJ1-2	TGTGCCAGTAGTATAGTCGGGGGGTACTACACCTTC	CASSIVGGYYTF
NA	TRBV27	TRBD1	TRBJ1-1	TGTGCCAGCAGTTCGGGGACAGGGGACTTTGAAGCTTTCTTT	CASSSGTGDFEAFF
NA	TRBV27	TRBD1	TRBJ1-2	TGTGCCAGCAGTCCTCGGACAGGTCCTAACTATGGCTACACCTTC	CASSPRTGPNYGYTF
NA	TRBV5-1	NA	TRBJ2-7	TGCGCCAGCAGACCGGACAAAGTCGGACCATACGAGCAGTACTTC	CASRPDKVGPYEQYF
few	TRBV19	NA	TRBJ1-2	TGTGCCAGTAGGGCTCAGGGCTACACCTTC	CASRAQGYTF
NA	TRBV7-3	NA	TRBJ2-6	TGTGCCAGCAGCCGGGACTCTGGGGCCAACGTCCTGACTTTC	CASSRDSGANVLTF
NA	TRBV15	NA	TRBJ2-5	TGTGCCACCAGACCTGGGGGCGGGGGCGTCGAGACCCAGTACTTC	CATRPGGGGVETQYF
few	TRBV18	NA	TRBJ1-3	TGTGCCAGCTCACCTTCGCCAGCCTCAAGCAGCACAAACACCATATATTTT	CASSPSPASSSTNTIYF
once	TRBV6-5	NA	TRBJ1-1	TGTGCCAGCACGGATACAGGGTACACTGAAGCTTTCTTT	CASTDTGYTEAFF
many	TRBV6-5	NA	TRBJ2-1	TGTGCCAGCAGCCCCACGACAAATACTTACAATGAGCAGTTCTTC	CASSPTTNTYNEQFF
NA	TRBV6-5	TRBD1	TRBJ1-1	TGTGCCAGCAATCCGGGACAGGGGGTTACTGAAGCTTTCTTT	CASNPGQGVTEAFF
NA	TRBV6-1	NA	TRBJ2-1	TGTGCCAGCAGACGGCAGGGCCGGTCCTACAATGAGCAGTTCTTC	CASRRQGRSYNEQFF
NA	TRBV7-9	TRBD2	TRBJ2-3	TGTGCCAGCAGCTTCGGGACTAGCGCAGATACGCAGTATTTT	CASSFGTSADTQYF
NA	TRBV4-1	NA	TRBJ2-1	TGCGCCAGCAGCCAAGTAAGGGGCACTGAGCAGTTCTTC	CASSQVRGTEQFF
NA	TRBV28	NA	TRBJ2-5	TGTGCCAGCAGTCTACGCAGGGTTCTCGCGGAGACCCAGTACTTC	CASSLRRVLAETQYF
NA	TRBV7-3	NA	TRBJ2-7	TGTGCCAGCAGCTTGGTCGGGGCTGGGATCTACGAGCAGTACTTC	CASSLVGAGIYEQYF
NA	TRBV18	NA	TRBJ2-7	TGTGCCAGCTCACCCACAGGACCGGCCCCTGGCGAGCAGTACTTC	CASSPTGPAPGEQYF
once	TRBV7-9	TRBD1	TRBJ1-5	TGTGCCAGCAGCCCCGACAGGGACCAGCCCCAGCATTTT	CASSPDRDQPQHF